The present TCR beta chain was sequenced within a study of T cell responses to AZD1222 COVID-19 vaccine (dated by TCRdb to the early 2020s). Some background on the complete study: A total of 230 to 250 trial participants underwent TCR sequencing, of whom 207 had received two doses of AZD1222 and 26 had received two doses of the MenACWY control vaccine. Trial participants were enrolled by age into 18-55, 56-69 and 70-plus year subgroups, with approximately 150, 30 and 60 TCR-sequenced participants respectively.

The CDR3 regions of human TCRbeta chains were subjected to immunosequencing. The study's processing was this. TCRs in the repertoires were compared against a reference library of SARS-CoV-2-specific TCRs that had been generated with the MIRA antigen-specificity platform. Breadth meant the fraction of unique TCRs that were SARS-CoV-2-associated, whereas depth meant the fraction of total T cells that were SARS-CoV-2-associated. Using the MIRA data, each spike-specific TCR was assigned both to the spike region to which the TCR was reactive and to a CD4 or CD8 class. Log10-transformed breadth and depth values were compared by one-way ANOVA with Sidak's multiple comparisons tests. The source is immuneACCESS, and TCRdb retained only in-frame sequences with V and J called. Part of the clones is not carried over; for the studies checked, unresolved V genes explain less than half of this, and the remainder is unexplained. Clone size and V and J calls were adopted from that table, with D and trimming inferred from the DNA. The sample table contains tens of thousands of clones; only one count was recorded for 81% of them. The top ten clonotypes cover roughly 25% of the sample.

The germline V gene encodes CDR1 MGHRA and CDR2 YSYEKL. The CDR3 runs 14 residues from the cysteine to the phenylalanine. CDR3 DNA is the only sequence kept; it has 42 bases, read in frame from the first base. V is pruned by 5 bases and J by 8 bases, leaving 6 bases of the junction without a gene match. Results the study describes overall, beyond this receptor: The 56-69-year group was small, and its depth increase did not reach significance, likely because of low power. Because no day 14 peak-response samples were available, the repertoires could be characterized only after the peak T cell response. Participants were mostly white British, with more females than males. The authors suggested clonal diversity may have been underestimated. Spike-specific TCR breadth and depth rose significantly after two AZD1222 doses compared with day 0 and with MenACWY recipients. Reportedly, close to half of the unique spike-specific TCRs recognized epitopes lying outside the regions that are mutated in the B.1.351 and B.1.1.7 variants. Vaccine-associated CD4 TCRs spanned the whole spike protein, with dominant responses in regions 160-218 and 743-854. Only five or six AZD1222 recipients were SARS-CoV-2 seropositive at baseline, limiting conclusions about previously exposed vaccinees.

This specimen's time point label, interpreted: about 28 days (+/-7) after the second vaccine dose. AZD1222 recipients whose second dose came at about 4 weeks and those whose second dose came at about 12 weeks were combined into one group, since spike-specific TCR depth and breadth did not differ between the two schedules. Vaccinee samples came from UK trials COV001 and COV002, including a single-blind randomized controlled phase 2/3 trial of AZD1222 (ChAdOx1 nCoV-19) in healthy adults. For TCRbeta chain sequencing, PBMC samples from trial participants were taken at day 0 and at day 28 after the second dose. This clone was detected only a few times. Its cognate antigen has yet to be identified. There are no base qualities to consult, and no much larger clone falls within one base.

Source: peripheral blood, taken 28 days after the second AZD1222 dose. This receptor was identified in an adult who received the AZD1222 COVID-19 vaccine. The rearranged chain carries TRBV4-1 and TRBJ2-1, and 10 junction bases match TRBD1. The CDR3 is CASSKTGTGDEQFF. The DNA sequence is as follows: TGCGCCAGCAGCAAAACCGGGACAGGGGATGAGCAGTTCTTC.